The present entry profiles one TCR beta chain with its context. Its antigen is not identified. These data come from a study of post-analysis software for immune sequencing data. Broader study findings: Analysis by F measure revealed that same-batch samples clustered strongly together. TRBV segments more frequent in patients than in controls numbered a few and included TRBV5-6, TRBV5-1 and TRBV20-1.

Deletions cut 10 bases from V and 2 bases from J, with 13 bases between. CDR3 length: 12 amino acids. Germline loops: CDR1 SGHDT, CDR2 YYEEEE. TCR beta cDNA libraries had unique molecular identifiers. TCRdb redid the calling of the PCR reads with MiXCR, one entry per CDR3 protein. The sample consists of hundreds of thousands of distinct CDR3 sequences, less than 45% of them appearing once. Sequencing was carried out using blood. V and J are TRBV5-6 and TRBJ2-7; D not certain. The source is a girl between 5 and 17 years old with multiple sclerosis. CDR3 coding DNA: TGTGCCGGCAAGGACGGAGCCTACGAGCAGTACTTC. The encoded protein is CAGKDGAYEQYF.